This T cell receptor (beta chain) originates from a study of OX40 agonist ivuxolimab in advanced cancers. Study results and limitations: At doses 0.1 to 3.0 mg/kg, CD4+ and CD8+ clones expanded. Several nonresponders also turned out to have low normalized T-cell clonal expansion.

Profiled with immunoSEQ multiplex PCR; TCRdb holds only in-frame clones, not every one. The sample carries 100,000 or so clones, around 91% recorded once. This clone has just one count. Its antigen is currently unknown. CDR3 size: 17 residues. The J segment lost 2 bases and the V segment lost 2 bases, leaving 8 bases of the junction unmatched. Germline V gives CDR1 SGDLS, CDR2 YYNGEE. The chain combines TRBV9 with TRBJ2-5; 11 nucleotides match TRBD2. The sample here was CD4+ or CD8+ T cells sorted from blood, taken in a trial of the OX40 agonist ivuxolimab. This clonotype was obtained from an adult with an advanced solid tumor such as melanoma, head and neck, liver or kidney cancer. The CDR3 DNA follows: TGTGCCAGCAGCGTTGGACTAGCGGGTCGGTTGCAAGAGACCCAGTACTTC. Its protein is CASSVGLAGRLQETQYF.